The 25 T cell receptor beta chains given below trace back to one sample, sequenced in a study of T-cell reconstitution after alpha-beta-depleted transplantation in children. For TCRbeta, the library was prepared with unique molecular identifiers. TCRdb processed the PCR reads anew with MiXCR; each CDR3 protein has one entry. The sample includes about 260,000 distinct CDR3 sequences, around 7.8% of them seen just once. The sequences come from PBMCs, mostly from graft donor cells, collected 180 days after TCRalphabeta/CD19-depleted stem cell transplant. The receptor set was obtained from a male patient between 5 and 17 years old who had a stem cell transplant for acute lymphoblastic leukemia, so the T cells may come from the graft donor.

The table lists this clonotype with many counts. This rearrangement joins TRBV6-5 to TRBJ1-2; 7 bases map to TRBD1. The V and J ends lost 4 bases and 6 bases, in that order; junction bases with no gene match: 11. CDR1 is MNHEY and CDR2 is SVGAGI in the germline V gene. This CDR3 contains 15 residues. CDR3 DNA sequence: TGTGCCAGCAGTTCAAAACAGGGGAGAAGGGATGGCTACACCTTC. Translating it yields CASSSKQGRRDGYTF.

The table lists this clonotype with many counts. The V and J genes are TRBV9 and TRBJ2-2, with D perhaps TRBD2 (6 bases). CDR3 length: 14 residues. The ends were cut back, 2 bases at V and 6 bases at J, with 11 bases in the middle. Germline CDR1 reads SGDLS; CDR2 reads YYNGEE. This CDR3 is CASSVRETAGELFF. For the CDR3, the DNA is TGTGCCAGCAGCGTCCGGGAGACGGCCGGGGAGCTGTTTTTT. The complete variable domain, with remaining parts taken from reference TRBV9 and TRBJ2-2, reads DSGVTQTPKHLITATGQRVTLRCSPRSGDLSVYWYQQSLDQGLQFLIQYYNGEERAKGNILERFSAQQFPDLHSELNLSSLELGDSALYFCASSVRETAGELFFGEGSRLTVL.

This clonotype was counted many times. The chain joins TRBV6-5 to TRBJ2-5; 8 nucleotides line up with TRBD2. This CDR3 is 16 amino acids long. V lost 1 base to trimming and J lost 3 bases; unmatched junction nucleotides: 7. Germline assignment: CDR1 MNHEY and CDR2 SVGAGI. CDR3 in amino acids: CASSYLGRGAKETQYF. The CDR3 coding sequence is TGTGCCAGCAGTTACTTAGGGCGGGGGGCCAAAGAGACCCAGTACTTC.

This chain connects TRBV4-3 to TRBJ2-3, with 7 bases identical to TRBD2. Germline assignment: CDR1 LGHNA and CDR2 YSLEER. The V segment lost 1 base and the J segment 2 bases; nucleotides outside the gene matches: 3. This CDR3 region has 15 residues. The CDR3 DNA sequence: TGCGCCAGCAGCCAAGCCGGGGGGAACACAGATACGCAGTATTTT. Its translation: CASSQAGGNTDTQYF.

This clonotype was detected ten times or more. V and J are TRBV12-3 or TRBV12-4 and TRBJ1-6; D uncertain. The CDR3 runs 13 residues. Trimming stripped 2 bases from V and 10 bases from J, with 9 bases between. Here the CDR3 DNA reads TGTGCCAGCAGTTTATTTCCTCACTCACCCCTCCACTTT. Protein product: CASSLFPHSPLHF.

This clonotype was detected many times. V and J are TRBV24-1 and TRBJ2-1, with D perhaps matching TRBD1 or TRBD2 (5 bases each). Germline CDR1 is KGHDR and CDR2 is SFDVKD. The CDR3 runs 17 residues. V was trimmed by 9 bases and J by 4 bases, leaving 24 bases between them. The DNA for the CDR3 is TGTGCCACCCAGGGTTTATCCCCTGGGGGTCAGTACAATGAGCAGTTCTTC. This sequence encodes CATQGLSPGGQYNEQFF.

This clonotype was seen at least ten times. The chain employs TRBV7-2 and TRBJ2-2; no clear D gene. CDR3 length: 14 amino acids. The V end lost 4 bases, the J end lost 4 bases, and 10 bases lay between the germline ends. Germline V gene lookup returns CDR1 SGHTA and CDR2 FQGNSA. In DNA, the CDR3 is TGTGCCAGCAGCTCCATTGACACCACCGGGGAGCTGTTTTTT. It codes for CASSSIDTTGELFF.

This clonotype was found many times. V gene TRBV5-1 combines with J gene TRBJ2-7; a weak D match, TRBD2 (6 bases). Germline assignment: CDR1 SGHRS and CDR2 YFSETQ. CDR3 length: 14 residues. V gave up 6 bases and J gave up 5 bases, with 18 bases separating them. The CDR3 region has the DNA TGCGCCAGCAAATCGGCTAGCGCTTCTGACGAGCAGTACTTC. Translation: CASKSASASDEQYF.

This clonotype was recorded at least ten times. V is TRBV20-1 and J is TRBJ2-7; possible D gene TRBD2, 5 bases. This CDR3 region has 14 residues. The V gene's germline CDR1 is DFQATT and CDR2 SNEGSKA (reference sequence). Deletions cut 7 bases from V and 0 bases from J, with 16 bases between. CDR3 protein: CSELGRETSYEQYF. CDR3 bases: TGCAGTGAACTCGGACGGGAAACCTCCTACGAGCAGTACTTC.

This clonotype appeared many times. The chain uses TRBV28 and TRBJ2-2, with 8 bases identical to TRBD1. V gave up 4 bases and J gave up 6 bases; unmatched junction bases: 7. Germline CDR1 and CDR2: MDHEN and SYDVKM. The CDR3 has 15 amino acids. The chain's CDR3 is CASSYISTGAGELFF. Written as DNA, the CDR3 is TGTGCCAGCAGTTACATATCGACAGGGGCCGGGGAGCTGTTTTTT.

This clonotype was counted between two and nine times. The chain employs TRBV25-1 and TRBJ1-1, with D uncertain. This CDR3 is built from 11 residues. Germline V gene sequence: CDR1 MGHDK, CDR2 SYGVNS. The V gene lost 6 bases and the J gene lost 7 bases, with 9 bases spanning the gap. CDR3 in DNA: TGTGCCAGCAGAACCTCAATTGAAGCTTTCTTT. Its protein is CASRTSIEAFF.

This clonotype has at least ten counts. The V and J genes are TRBV12-3 or TRBV12-4 and TRBJ2-5; 7 bases are a match to TRBD1. V was clipped by 2 bases and J by 4 bases; unmatched bases: 10. The length of the CDR3 is 16 residues. CDR3 protein: CASSLKGTVDRETQYF. CDR3 in DNA: TGTGCCAGCAGTTTAAAGGGGACAGTCGATCGAGAGACCCAGTACTTC.

In regard to this clonotype: Given a much more abundant clone one base away, this may be a read error. The chain uses TRBV28 and TRBJ2-7; D not certain. Germline CDR1 is MDHEN and CDR2 is SYDVKM. The CDR3 loop spans 11 amino acids. The CDR3 loop reads CTSTRAYEQYF. CDR3 DNA: TGTACCAGCACCCGGGCATACGAGCAGTACTTC.

V is TRBV27 and J is TRBJ2-5; tentative D call: TRBD1 (6 bases). Germline-derived CDR1 and CDR2 are MNHEY and SMNVEV (reference sequence). Trimming removed 6 bases at V and 1 base at J, with 15 bases between. CDR3 length equals 15 residues. CDR3 DNA sequence: TGTGCCAGCAGCCCAGGGGAGATTATCCAAGAGACCCAGTACTTC. Translating gives CASSPGEIIQETQYF.

This clonotype has at least ten counts. The CDR3 nucleotides are TGCAGTGCTAGACTGATTAATGAGCAGTTCTTC. This translates into CSARLINEQFF. V and J are TRBV20-1 and TRBJ2-1; D unclear. Germline values: CDR1 DFQATT, CDR2 SNEGSKA (reference sequence). V lost 2 bases and J lost 7, with 6 bases in between. The CDR3 sequence is 11 residues long.

This clonotype has ten or more counts. Here the CDR3 DNA reads TGCGCCAGCAGCCCACGAGGGCAGTTAAACACTGAAGCTTTCTTT. Translation gives CASSPRGQLNTEAFF. The rearrangement uses TRBV5-1 and TRBJ1-1; D is uncertain. This CDR3 has 15 amino acids. Trimming took off 4 bases at V and 2 bases at J, with 15 bases between the two ends. Germline values: CDR1 SGHRS, CDR2 YFSETQ.

As for this clonotype: Being one base from a much bigger clone, this may be a read error. In this CDR3 the conserved last residue, phenylalanine or tryptophan, is missing, so a read error is likely. The rearrangement links TRBV6-5 to TRBJ2-7, with 8 bases aligning to TRBD1. With 0 bases clipped from V and 9 bases from J, the junction kept 7 bases outside the gene matches. This CDR3 comprises 14 residues. The V gene's germline CDR1 is MNHEY and CDR2 SVGAGI. The CDR3 bases are TGTGCCAGCAGTTACTCGACAGGGGTCGGCGGGCAGTACCTC. Its protein is CASSYSTGVGGQYL.

The rearrangement links TRBV5-1 to TRBJ1-5; D not certain. This CDR3 is built from 8 residues. Germline values: CDR1 SGHRS, CDR2 YFSETQ. The chain's CDR3 is CAEGPQHF. Written as DNA, the CDR3 is TGCGCGGAGGGGCCCCAGCATTTT.

A single count supports this clonotype. A much larger clone sits a single nucleotide away, making a read error possible. This chain links TRBV4-2 with TRBJ2-7, with 9 bases lining up with TRBD1. The CDR3 sequence is 16 residues long. Looked up from germline, CDR1 is LGHNA and CDR2 is YNFKEQ. V lost 3 bases, J lost 2 bases, and 8 bases stayed unmatched. The CDR3 sequence: CASSQPDRGETYEQYF. The CDR3 region has the DNA TGTGCCAGCAGCCAGCCAGACAGGGGGGAAACCTACGAGCAGTACTTC.

This clonotype showed up just a few times. This sequence joins TRBV20-1 and TRBJ1-1, with a possible D match to TRBD1 (6 bases). This CDR3 spans 16 amino acids. Germline V gene data show CDR1 as DFQATT and CDR2 as SNEGSKA (reference sequence). Trimming removed 1 base at V and 5 bases at J, with 20 bases between. This CDR3 reads CSARVYQTGRKTEAFF. The CDR3 bases are TGCAGTGCTAGAGTATACCAAACAGGGAGAAAGACTGAAGCTTTCTTT.

This clonotype was counted at least ten times. The gene calls are TRBV28 and TRBJ1-2; maybe TRBD1 (6 bases). Germline V gene data show CDR1 as MDHEN and CDR2 as SYDVKM. V was clipped by 3 bases and J by 9 bases, with 8 bases between them. The CDR3 sequence is 11 residues long. CDR3 nucleotide sequence: TGTGCCAGCAGTTTCCAGGGGAGCTACACCTTC. It specifies CASSFQGSYTF.

This clonotype came up many times. V and J are TRBV6-5 and TRBJ1-2; a possible D gene is TRBD1 (6 bases). The V end lost 0 bases, the J end lost 3 bases, and 11 bases lay between the germline ends. Germline V gives CDR1 MNHEY, CDR2 SVGAGI. The CDR3 covers 15 residues. As DNA, the CDR3 is TGTGCCAGCAGTTACTCGAAGGACAGCCACTATGGCTACACCTTC. Translation: CASSYSKDSHYGYTF.

V usage is TRBV12-3 or TRBV12-4 and J usage is TRBJ2-7; perhaps TRBD1 as D (6 bases). The length of the CDR3 is 15 residues. The V gene lost 1 base and the J gene lost 0 bases, with 10 bases spanning the gap. CDR3 amino acids: CASSLGQARSYEQYF. The CDR3 nucleotides are TGTGCCAGCAGTTTAGGACAGGCGCGCTCCTACGAGCAGTACTTC.

This clonotype was seen at least ten times. The gene calls are TRBV29-1 and TRBJ1-2, with D possibly TRBD1 on 5 matching bases. The length of the CDR3 is 12 residues. Germline V CDR1 and CDR2: SQVTM, ANQGSEA. Trimming left V 3 bases short and J 4 bases short, with 9 bases between. CDR3 DNA sequence: TGCAGCGTTGAGGGGGGGATCTATGGCTACACCTTC. Amino acids: CSVEGGIYGYTF.

This clonotype showed up many times. J is TRBJ1-1 and V is TRBV27; 10 nucleotides align to TRBD1. This CDR3 comprises 13 residues. Trimming at V came to 8 bases and at J to 1 base, leaving 1 base not matched to a gene. CDR1 is MNHEY and CDR2 is SMNVEV in the germline V gene (reference sequence). The CDR3 coding sequence is TGTGCCAGCCGGGACAGGGGGAACACTGAAGCTTTCTTT. Translating it yields CASRDRGNTEAFF.